The present T cell receptor beta chain was sequenced within a study of vaccination and CD4 T cells after COVID-19. As for the study in general: In culture, cells were exposed to overlapping spike peptides from SARS-CoV-2, HCoV-NL63, HCoV-OC43 and HCoV-229E.

With regard to this clonotype: Its specificity is not known.

Stated treatment: roughly ten-day PBMC culture with coronavirus spike peptide pools or control peptides (ViraFEST assay). Oncomine TCR Beta short-read sequencing was applied to DNA from cultured CD4+ T cells. TCRdb re-analysed the PCR reads in MiXCR, keeping a single row per CDR3 protein. The sample shows some 10,000 distinct CDR3 sequences, about 50% of them seen only once. Study-wide findings and caveats: Spike mono-reactive clones accounted for 304 of the 307 vaccine-specific clones found in convalescent patients.

This CDR3 spans 13 amino acids. V lost 6 bases and J 3 bases, leaving 11 bases between the germline ends. The chain joins TRBV12-3 or TRBV12-4 to TRBJ1-1; maybe TRBD1 (6 bases). Material for sequencing was CD4+ T cells from blood, cultured in vitro. The receptor was isolated from a human donor who had recovered from COVID-19. CDR3 in amino acids: CASSWTVDTEAFF. The CDR3 region has the DNA TGTGCCAGCAGCTGGACAGTAGACACTGAAGCTTTCTTT.